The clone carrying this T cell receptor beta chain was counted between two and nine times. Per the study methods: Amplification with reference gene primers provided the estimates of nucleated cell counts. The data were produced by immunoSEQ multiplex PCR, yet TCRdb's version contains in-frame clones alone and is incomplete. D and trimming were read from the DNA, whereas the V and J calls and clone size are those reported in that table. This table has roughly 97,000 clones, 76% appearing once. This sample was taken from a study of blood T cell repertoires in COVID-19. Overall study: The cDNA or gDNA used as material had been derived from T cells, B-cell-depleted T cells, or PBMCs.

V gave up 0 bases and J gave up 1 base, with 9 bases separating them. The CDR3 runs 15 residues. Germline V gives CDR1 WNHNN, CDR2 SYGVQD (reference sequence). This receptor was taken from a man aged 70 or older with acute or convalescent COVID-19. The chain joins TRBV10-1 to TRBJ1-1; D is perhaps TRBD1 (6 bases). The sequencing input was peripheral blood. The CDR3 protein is CASSESPGANTEAFF. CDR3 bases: TGCGCCAGCAGTGAGTCACCAGGGGCGAACACTGAAGCTTTCTTT.